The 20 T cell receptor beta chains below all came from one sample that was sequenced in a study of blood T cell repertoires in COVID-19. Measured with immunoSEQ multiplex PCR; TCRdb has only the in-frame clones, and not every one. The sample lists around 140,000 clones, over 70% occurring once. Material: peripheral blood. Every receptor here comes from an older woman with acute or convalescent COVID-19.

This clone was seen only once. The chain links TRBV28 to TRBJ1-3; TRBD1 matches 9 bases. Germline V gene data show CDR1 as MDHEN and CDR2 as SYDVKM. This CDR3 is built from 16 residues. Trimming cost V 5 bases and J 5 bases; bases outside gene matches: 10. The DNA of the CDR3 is TGTGCCAGCAGTATGATCGGGACAGGGACTCGAAACACCATATATTTT. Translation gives CASSMIGTGTRNTIYF.

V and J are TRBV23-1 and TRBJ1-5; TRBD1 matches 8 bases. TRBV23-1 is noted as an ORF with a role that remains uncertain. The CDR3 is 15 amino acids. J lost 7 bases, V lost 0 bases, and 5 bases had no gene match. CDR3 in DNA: TGCGCCAGCAGTCAATCAGCACAGGGGGGCCAGCCCCAGCATTTT. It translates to CASSQSAQGGQPQHF.

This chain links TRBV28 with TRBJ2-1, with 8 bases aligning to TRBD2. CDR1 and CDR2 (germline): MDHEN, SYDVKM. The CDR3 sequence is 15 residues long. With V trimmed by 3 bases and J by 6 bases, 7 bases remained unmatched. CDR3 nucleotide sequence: TGTGCCAGCAGTTTTGGGACTAGATTAGGCAATGAGCAGTTCTTC. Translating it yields CASSFGTRLGNEQFF.

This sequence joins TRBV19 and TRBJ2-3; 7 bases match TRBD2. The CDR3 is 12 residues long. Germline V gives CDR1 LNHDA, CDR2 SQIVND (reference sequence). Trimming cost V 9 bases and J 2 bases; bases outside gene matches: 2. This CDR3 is CASGRNTDTQYF. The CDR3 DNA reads TGTGCCAGCGGGAGGAACACAGATACGCAGTATTTT.

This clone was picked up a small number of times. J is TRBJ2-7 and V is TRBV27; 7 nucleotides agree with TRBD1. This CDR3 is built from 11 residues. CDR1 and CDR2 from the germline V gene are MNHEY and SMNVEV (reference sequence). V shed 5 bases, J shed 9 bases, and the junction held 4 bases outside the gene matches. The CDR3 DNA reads TGTGCCAGCAGTGACAACAGGGGGCAGTACTTC. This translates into CASSDNRGQYF.

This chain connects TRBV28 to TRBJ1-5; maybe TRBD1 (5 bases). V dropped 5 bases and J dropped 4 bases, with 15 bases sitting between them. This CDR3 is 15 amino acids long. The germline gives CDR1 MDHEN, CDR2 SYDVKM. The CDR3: CASSLDQGKNQPQHF. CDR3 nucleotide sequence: TGTGCCAGCAGTCTCGATCAGGGAAAGAATCAGCCCCAGCATTTT. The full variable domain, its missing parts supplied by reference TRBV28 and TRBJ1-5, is DVKVTQSSRYLVKRTGEKVFLECVQDMDHENMFWYRQDPGLGLRLIYFSYDVKMKEKGDIPEGYSVSREKKERFSLILESASTNQTSMYLCASSLDQGKNQPQHFGDGTRLSIL.

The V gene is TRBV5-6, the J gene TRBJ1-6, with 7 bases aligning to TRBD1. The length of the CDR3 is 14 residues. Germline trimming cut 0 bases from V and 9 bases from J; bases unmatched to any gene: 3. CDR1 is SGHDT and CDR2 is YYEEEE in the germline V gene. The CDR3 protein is CASSLEQGISPLHF. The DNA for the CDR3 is TGTGCCAGCAGCTTGGAACAGGGGATTTCACCCCTCCACTTT. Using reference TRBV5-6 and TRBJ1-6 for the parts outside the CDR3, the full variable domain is DAGVTQSPTHLIKTRGQQVTLRCSPKSGHDTVSWYQQALGQGPQFIFQYYEEEERQRGNFPDRFSGHQFPNYSSELNVNALLLGDSALYLCASSLEQGISPLHFGNGTRLTVT.

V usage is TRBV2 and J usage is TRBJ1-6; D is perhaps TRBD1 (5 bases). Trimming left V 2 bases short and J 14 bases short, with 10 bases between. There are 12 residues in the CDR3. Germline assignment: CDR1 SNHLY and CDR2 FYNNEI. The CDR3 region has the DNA TGTGCCAGCAGTGAAAGGGACTTAACCCTCCACTTT. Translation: CASSERDLTLHF. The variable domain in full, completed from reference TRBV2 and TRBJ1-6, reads EPEVTQTPSHQVTQMGQEVILRCVPISNHLYFYWYRQILGQKVEFLVSFYNNEISEKSEIFDDQFSVERPDGSNFTLKIRSTKLEDSAMYFCASSERDLTLHFGNGTRLTVT.

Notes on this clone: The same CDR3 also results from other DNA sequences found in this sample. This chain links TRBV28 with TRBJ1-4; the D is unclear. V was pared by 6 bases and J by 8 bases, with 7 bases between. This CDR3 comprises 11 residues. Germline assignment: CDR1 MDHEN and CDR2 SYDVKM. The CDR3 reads CASRRLEKLFF. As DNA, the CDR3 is TGTGCCAGCAGGAGGTTAGAAAAACTGTTTTTT. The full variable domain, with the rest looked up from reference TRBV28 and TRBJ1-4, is DVKVTQSSRYLVKRTGEKVFLECVQDMDHENMFWYRQDPGLGLRLIYFSYDVKMKEKGDIPEGYSVSREKKERFSLILESASTNQTSMYLCASRRLEKLFFGSGTQLSVL.

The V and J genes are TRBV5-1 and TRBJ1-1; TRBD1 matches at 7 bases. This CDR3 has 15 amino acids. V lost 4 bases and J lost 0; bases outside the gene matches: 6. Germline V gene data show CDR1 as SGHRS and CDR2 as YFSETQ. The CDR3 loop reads CASSREQGLNTEAFF. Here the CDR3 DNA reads TGCGCCAGCAGCAGAGAACAGGGGTTGAACACTGAAGCTTTCTTT.

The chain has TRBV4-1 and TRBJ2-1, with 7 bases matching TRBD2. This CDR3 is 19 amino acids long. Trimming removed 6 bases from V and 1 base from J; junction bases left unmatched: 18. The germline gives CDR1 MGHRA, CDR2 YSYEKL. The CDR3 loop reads CASSPSGLGGSLSYNEQFF. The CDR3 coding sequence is TGCGCCAGCAGTCCCTCGGGTCTGGGCGGGAGTCTGTCCTACAATGAGCAGTTCTTC.

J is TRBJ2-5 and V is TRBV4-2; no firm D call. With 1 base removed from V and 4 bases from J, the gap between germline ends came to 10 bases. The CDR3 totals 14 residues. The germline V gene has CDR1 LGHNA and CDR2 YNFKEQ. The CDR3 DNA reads TGTGCCAGCAGCCAAGGCGGAGTTGGAGAGACCCAGTACTTC. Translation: CASSQGGVGETQYF.

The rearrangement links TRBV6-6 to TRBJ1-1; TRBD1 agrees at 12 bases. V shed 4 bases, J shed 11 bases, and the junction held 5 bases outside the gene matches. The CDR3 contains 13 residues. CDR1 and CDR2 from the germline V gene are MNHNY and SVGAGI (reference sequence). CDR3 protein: CASSWGQGAGAFF. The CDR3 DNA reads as TGTGCCAGCAGTTGGGGACAGGGGGCTGGTGCTTTCTTT.

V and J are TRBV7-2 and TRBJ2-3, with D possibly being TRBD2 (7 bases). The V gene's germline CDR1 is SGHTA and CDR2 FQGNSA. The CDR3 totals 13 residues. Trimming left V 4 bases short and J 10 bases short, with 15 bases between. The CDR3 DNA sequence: TGTGCCAGCAGCTCTAGCGGAGGGGGAGCGCAGTATTTT. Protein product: CASSSSGGGAQYF. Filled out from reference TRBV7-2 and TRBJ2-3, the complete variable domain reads GAGVSQSPSNKVTEKGKDVELRCDPISGHTALYWYRQSLGQGLEFLIYFQGNSAPDKSGLPSDRFSAERTGGSVSTLTIQRTQQEDSAVYLCASSSSGGGAQYFGPGTRLTVL.

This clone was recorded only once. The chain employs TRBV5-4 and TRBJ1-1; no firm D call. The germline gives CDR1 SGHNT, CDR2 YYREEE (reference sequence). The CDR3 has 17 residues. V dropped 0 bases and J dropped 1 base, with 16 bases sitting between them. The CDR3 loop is CASSLGPYGRSNTEAFF. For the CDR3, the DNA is TGTGCCAGCAGCTTGGGGCCGTACGGCAGGTCGAACACTGAAGCTTTCTTT.

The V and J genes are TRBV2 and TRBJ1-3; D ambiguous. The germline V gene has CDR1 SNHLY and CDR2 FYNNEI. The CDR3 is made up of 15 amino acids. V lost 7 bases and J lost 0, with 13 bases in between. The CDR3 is CASIPLENSGNTIYF. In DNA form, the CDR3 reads TGTGCCAGCATCCCACTGGAGAACTCTGGAAACACCATATATTTT.

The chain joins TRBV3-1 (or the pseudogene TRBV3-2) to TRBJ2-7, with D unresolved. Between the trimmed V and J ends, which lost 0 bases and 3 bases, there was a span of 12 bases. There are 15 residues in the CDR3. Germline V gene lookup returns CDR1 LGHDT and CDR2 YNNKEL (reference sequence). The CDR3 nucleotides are TGTGCCAGCAGCCAAGATCCAGGTCTTATCTACGAGCAGTACTTC. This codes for CASSQDPGLIYEQYF.

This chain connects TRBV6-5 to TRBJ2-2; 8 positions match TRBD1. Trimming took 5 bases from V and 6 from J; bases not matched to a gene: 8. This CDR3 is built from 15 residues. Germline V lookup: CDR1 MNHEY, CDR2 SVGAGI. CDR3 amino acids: CASSNYAQGAGELFF. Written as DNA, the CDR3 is TGTGCCAGCAGTAATTATGCACAGGGGGCCGGGGAGCTGTTTTTT.

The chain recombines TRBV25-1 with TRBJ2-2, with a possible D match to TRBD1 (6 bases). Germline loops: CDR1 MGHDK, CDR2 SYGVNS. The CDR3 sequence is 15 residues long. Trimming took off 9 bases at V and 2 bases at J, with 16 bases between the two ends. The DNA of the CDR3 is TGTGCCAGTTGTCCGGCAGGGGTTAACACCGGGGAGCTGTTTTTT. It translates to CASCPAGVNTGELFF.

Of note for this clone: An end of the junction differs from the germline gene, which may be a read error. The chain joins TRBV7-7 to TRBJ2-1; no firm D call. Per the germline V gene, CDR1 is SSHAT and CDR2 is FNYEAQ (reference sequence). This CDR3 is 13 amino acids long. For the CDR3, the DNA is TGTGCTAGCAGCTTATCTCTTTACAATGAGCAGTTCTTC. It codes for CASSLSLYNEQFF.